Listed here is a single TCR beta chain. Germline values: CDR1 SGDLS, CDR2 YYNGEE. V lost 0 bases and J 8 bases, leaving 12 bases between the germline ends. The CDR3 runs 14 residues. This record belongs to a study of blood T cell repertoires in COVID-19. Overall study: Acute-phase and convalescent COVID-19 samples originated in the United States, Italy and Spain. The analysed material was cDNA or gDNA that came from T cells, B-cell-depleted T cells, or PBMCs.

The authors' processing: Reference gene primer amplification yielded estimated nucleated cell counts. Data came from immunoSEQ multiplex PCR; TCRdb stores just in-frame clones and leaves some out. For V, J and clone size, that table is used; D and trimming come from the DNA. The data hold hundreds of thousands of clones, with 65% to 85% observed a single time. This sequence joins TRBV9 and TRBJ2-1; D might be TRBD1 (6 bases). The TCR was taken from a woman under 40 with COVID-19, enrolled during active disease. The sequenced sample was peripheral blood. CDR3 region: CASSVEGTSDEQFF. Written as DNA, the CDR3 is TGTGCCAGCAGCGTAGAAGGGACATCGGATGAGCAGTTCTTC.